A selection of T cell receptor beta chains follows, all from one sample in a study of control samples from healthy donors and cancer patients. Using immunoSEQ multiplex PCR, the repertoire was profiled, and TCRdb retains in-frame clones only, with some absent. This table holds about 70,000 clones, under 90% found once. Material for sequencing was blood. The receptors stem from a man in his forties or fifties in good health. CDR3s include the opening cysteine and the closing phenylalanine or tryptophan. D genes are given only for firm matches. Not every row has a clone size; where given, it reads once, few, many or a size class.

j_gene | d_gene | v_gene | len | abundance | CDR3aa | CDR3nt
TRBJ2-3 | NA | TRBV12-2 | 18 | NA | CASRLGPRRGQSTDTQYF | TGTGCAAGTCGCTTAGGGCCCCGCAGGGGGCAAAGCACAGATACGCAGTATTTT
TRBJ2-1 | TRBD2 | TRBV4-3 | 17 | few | CASSQEIIGGSYNEQFF | TGCGCCAGCAGCCAAGAAATTATAGGCGGGAGCTACAATGAGCAGTTCTTC
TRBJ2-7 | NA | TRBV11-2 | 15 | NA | CASSLGVGSWNEQYF | TGTGCCAGCAGCTTGGGTGTGGGTAGCTGGAACGAGCAGTACTTC
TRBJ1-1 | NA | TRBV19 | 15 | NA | CASSRGDYPGTEAFF | TGTGCCAGTAGTAGGGGGGACTATCCGGGGACTGAAGCTTTCTTT
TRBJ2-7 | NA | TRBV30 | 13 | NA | CASHRGGSYEQYF | TGTGCTTCACATAGGGGAGGCTCCTACGAGCAGTACTTC
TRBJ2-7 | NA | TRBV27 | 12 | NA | CASSRQGGEQYF | TGTGCCAGCAGCAGGCAGGGGGGCGAGCAGTACTTC
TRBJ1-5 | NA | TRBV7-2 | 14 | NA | CASSLIWGNQPQHF | TGTGCCAGCAGCTTAATTTGGGGGAATCAGCCCCAGCATTTT
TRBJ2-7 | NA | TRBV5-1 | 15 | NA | CATAQVGGAQKEQYF | TGCGCCACAGCCCAAGTTGGGGGGGCCCAGAAGGAGCAGTACTTC
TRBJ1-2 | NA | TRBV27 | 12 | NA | CASSLMRNGYTF | TGTGCCAGCAGTTTAATGCGTAATGGCTACACCTTC
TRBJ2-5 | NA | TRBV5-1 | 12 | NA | CASSLGKETQYF | TGCGCCAGCAGCTTGGGAAAAGAGACCCAGTACTTC
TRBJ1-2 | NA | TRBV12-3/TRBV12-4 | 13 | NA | CASSPTADYGYTF | TGTGCCAGCAGCCCGACTGCCGACTATGGCTACACCTTC
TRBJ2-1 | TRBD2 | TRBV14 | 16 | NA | CASPGSSGRVVNEQFF | TGTGCCAGCCCCGGGTCTAGCGGGAGGGTGGTAAATGAGCAGTTCTTC
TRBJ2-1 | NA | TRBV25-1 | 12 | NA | CASQRAFNEQFF | TGTGCCAGCCAGCGGGCGTTCAATGAGCAGTTCTTC
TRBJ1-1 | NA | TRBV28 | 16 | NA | CASSFSPERRDTEAFF | TGTGCCAGCAGTTTTTCCCCGGAAAGGAGGGACACTGAAGCTTTCTTT
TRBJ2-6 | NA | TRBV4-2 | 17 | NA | CASSVGDSSSGANVLTF | TGTGCCAGCAGCGTAGGTGATTCCAGCTCTGGGGCCAACGTCCTGACTTTC
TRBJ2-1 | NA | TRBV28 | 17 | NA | CASSSLGAFSSYNEQFF | TGTGCCAGCAGCTCCTTGGGAGCTTTTAGCTCCTACAATGAGCAGTTCTTC
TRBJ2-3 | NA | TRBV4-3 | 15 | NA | CASSRRPEATDTQYF | TGCGCCAGCAGCCGGCGTCCGGAGGCCACAGATACGCAGTATTTT
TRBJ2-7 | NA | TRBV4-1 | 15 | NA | CASSQAPGSPYEQYF | TGCGCCAGCAGCCAAGCCCCGGGATCCCCCTACGAGCAGTACTTC
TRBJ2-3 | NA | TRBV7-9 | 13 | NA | CASRLTYPDTQYF | TGTGCCAGCAGGTTAACATATCCAGATACGCAGTATTTT
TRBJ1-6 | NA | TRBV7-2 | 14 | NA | CASSPLQGSTPLHF | TGTGCCAGCAGCCCCCTACAGGGTTCGACACCCCTCCACTTT
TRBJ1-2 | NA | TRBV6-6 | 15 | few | CASTSSRDGNYGYTF | TGTGCCAGCACTTCATCGCGGGACGGAAACTATGGCTACACCTTC
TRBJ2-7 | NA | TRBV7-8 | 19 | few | CASSLEMGRFDSQAYEQYF | TGTGCCAGCAGCTTAGAGATGGGTAGGTTTGACAGCCAGGCGTACGAGCAGTACTTC
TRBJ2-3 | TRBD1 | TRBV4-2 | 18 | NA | CASSQGLRGRVSPDTQYF | TGTGCCAGCAGCCAAGGCCTGAGGGGGCGCGTGTCCCCAGATACGCAGTATTTT
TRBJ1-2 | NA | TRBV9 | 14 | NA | CASSVPGEHYGYTF | TGTGCCAGCAGCGTACCAGGAGAACACTATGGCTACACCTTC
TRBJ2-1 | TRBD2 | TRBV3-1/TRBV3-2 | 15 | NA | CASSPSLAGGREQFF | TGTGCCAGCAGCCCCTCCCTAGCGGGGGGTCGAGAGCAGTTCTTC
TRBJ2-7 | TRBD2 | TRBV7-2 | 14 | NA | CASHQAGGPYEQYF | TGTGCCAGCCACCAAGCGGGGGGACCCTACGAGCAGTACTTC
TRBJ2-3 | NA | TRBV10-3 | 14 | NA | CAIGRAGSSDTQYF | TGTGCCATCGGGAGAGCGGGTAGTTCAGATACGCAGTATTTT
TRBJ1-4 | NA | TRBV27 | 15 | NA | CASSLSGSVNEKLFF | TGTGCCAGCAGTTTATCGGGGTCCGTAAATGAAAAACTGTTTTTT
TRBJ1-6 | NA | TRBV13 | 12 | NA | CASNPDGSPLHF | TGTGCCAGTAACCCCGACGGATCACCCCTCCACTTT
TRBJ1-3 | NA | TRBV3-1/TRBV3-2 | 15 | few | CASSFGRISGNTIYF | TGTGCCAGCAGTTTCGGACGGATCTCTGGAAACACCATATATTTT
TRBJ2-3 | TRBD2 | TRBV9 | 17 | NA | CASSVAGGRGSTDTQYF | TGTGCCAGCAGCGTAGCTGGCGGGAGGGGAAGCACAGATACGCAGTATTTT
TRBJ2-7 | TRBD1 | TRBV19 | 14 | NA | CASSVDRGPYEQYF | TGTGCCAGTAGTGTTGACAGGGGGCCCTACGAGCAGTACTTC
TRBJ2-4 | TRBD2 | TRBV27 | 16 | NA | CASSLGSGSSKNIQYF | TGTGCCAGCAGCCTGGGGAGCGGGAGTTCCAAAAACATTCAGTACTTC
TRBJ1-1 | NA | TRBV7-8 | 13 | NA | CASSARTDTEAFF | TGTGCCAGCAGCGCCCGCACAGACACTGAAGCTTTCTTT
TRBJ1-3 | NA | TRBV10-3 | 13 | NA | CANQGLSGNTIYF | TGTGCCAACCAGGGTCTGTCTGGAAACACCATATATTTT
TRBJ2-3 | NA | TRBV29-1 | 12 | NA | CSVALVTDTQYF | TGCAGCGTTGCCCTAGTGACAGATACGCAGTATTTT
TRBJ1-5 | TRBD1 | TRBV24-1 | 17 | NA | CATSDPRDSYSNQPQHF | TGTGCCACCAGTGATCCCAGGGACAGCTATAGCAATCAGCCCCAGCATTTT